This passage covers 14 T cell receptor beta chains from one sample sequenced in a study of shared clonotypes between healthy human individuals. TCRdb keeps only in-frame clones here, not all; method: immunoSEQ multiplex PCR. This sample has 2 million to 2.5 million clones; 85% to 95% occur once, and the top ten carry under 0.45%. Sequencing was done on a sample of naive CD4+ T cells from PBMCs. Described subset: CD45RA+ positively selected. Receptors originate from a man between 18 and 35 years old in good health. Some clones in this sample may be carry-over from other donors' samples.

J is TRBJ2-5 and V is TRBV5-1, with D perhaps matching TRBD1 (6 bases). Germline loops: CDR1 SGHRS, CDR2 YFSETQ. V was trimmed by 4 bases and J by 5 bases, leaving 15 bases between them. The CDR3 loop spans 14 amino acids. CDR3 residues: CASSQQGPQETQYF. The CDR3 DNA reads TGCGCCAGCAGCCAACAGGGCCCTCAGGAGACCCAGTACTTC.

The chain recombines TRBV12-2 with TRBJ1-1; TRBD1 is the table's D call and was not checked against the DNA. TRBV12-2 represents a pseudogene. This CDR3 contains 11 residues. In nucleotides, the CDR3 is TGTGCAAGTCGCAATAACGGACAGCCTCTGTTT. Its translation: CASRNNGQPLF.

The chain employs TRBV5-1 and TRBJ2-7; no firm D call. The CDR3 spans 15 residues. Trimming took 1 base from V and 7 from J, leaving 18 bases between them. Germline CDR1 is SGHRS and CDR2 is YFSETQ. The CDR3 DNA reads TGCGCCAGCAGCTTGTCTGCGCAAGCTATGGGGGAGCAGTACTTC. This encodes CASSLSAQAMGEQYF.

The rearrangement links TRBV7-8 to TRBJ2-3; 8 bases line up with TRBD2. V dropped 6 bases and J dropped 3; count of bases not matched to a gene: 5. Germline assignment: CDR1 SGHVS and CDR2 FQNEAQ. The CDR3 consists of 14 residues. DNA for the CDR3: TGTGCCAGCAGTATAGCGGGGAGGACAGATACGCAGTATTTT. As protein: CASSIAGRTDTQYF.

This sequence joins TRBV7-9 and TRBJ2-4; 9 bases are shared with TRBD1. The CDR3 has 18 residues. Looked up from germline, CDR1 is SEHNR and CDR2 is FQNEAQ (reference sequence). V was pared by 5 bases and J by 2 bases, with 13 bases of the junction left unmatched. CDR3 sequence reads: CASSPSVKTGGSKNIQYF. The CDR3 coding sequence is TGTGCCAGCAGCCCATCCGTGAAGACAGGGGGGTCCAAAAACATTCAGTACTTC.

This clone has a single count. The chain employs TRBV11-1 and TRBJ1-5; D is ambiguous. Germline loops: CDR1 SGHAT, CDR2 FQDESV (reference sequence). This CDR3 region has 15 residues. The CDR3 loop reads CVAGRPIYSNQPQHF. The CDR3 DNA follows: TGTGTCGCGGGGAGGCCGATTTATAGCAATCAGCCCCAGCATTTT. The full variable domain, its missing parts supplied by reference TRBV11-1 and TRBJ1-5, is EAEVAQSPRYKITEKSQAVAFWCDPISGHATLYWYRQILGQGPELLVQFQDESVVDDSQLPKDRFSAERLKGVDSTLKIQPAELGDSAMYLCVAGRPIYSNQPQHFGDGTRLSIL.

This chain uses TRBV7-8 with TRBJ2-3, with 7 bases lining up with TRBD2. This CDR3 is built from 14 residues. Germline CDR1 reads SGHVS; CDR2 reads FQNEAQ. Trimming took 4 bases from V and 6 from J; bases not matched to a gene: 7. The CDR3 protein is CASSSREGLDTQYF. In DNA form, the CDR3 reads TGTGCCAGCAGCTCAAGGGAGGGCCTGGATACGCAGTATTTT.

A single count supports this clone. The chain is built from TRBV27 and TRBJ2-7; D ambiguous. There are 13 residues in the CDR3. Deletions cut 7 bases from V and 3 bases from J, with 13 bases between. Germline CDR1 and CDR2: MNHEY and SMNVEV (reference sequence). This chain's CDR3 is CASMGNGYYEQYF. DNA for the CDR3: TGTGCCAGCATGGGGAACGGTTACTACGAGCAGTACTTC.

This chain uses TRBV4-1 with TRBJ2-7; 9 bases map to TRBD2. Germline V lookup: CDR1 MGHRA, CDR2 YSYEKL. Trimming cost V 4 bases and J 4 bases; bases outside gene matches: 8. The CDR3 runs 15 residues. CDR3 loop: CASSPRGTSRYEQYF. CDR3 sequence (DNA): TGCGCCAGCAGCCCGCGGGGGACTAGCCGGTACGAGCAGTACTTC.

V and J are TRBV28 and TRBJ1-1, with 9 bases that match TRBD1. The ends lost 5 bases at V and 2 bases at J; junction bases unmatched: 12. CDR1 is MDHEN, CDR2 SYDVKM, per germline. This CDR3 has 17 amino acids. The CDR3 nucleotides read TGTGCCAGCAGTCTCAACCTAGGGGACAGGGCCAACACTGAAGCTTTCTTT. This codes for CASSLNLGDRANTEAFF.

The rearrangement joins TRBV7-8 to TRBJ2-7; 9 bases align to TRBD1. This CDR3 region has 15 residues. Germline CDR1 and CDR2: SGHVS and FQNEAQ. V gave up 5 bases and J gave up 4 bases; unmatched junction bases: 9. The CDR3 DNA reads TGTGCCAGCAGCACCAACTACAGGGGGCGGTACGAGCAGTACTTC. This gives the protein CASSTNYRGRYEQYF.

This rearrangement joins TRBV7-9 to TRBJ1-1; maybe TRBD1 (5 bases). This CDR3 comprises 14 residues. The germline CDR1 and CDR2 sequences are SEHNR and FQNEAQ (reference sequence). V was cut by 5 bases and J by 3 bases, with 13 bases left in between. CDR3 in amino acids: CASSRAGGDTEAFF. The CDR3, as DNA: TGTGCCAGCAGCCGGGCCGGGGGGGACACTGAAGCTTTCTTT. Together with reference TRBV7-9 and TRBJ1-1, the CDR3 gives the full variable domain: DTGVSQNPRHKITKRGQNVTFRCDPISEHNRLYWYRQTLGQGPEFLTYFQNEAQLEKSRLLSDRFSAERPKGSFSTLEIQRTEQGDSAMYLCASSRAGGDTEAFFGQGTRLTVV.

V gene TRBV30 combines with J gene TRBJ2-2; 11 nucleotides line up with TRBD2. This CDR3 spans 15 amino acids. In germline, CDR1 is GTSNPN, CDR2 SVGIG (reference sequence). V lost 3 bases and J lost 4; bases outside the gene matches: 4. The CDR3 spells CAWRIAGGGTGELFF. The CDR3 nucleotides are TGTGCCTGGAGAATAGCGGGAGGGGGCACCGGGGAGCTGTTTTTT.

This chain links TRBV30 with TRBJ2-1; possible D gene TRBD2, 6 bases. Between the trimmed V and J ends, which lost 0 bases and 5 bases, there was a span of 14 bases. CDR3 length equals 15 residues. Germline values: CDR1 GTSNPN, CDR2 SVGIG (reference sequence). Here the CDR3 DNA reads TGTGCCTGGAGTGTTGGACTACCGGGCGACAATGAGCAGTTCTTC. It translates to CAWSVGLPGDNEQFF.